This T cell receptor beta chain was obtained from a study of regulatory T cells in long-lasting Graves disease. Time point denoted: persistent/refractory GD, antithyroid drugs over 5 years with positive TRAb. Researchers made the TCR library from RNA that was extracted from PBMCs. Findings of the study overall: Newly diagnosed patients had higher TCR diversity than persistent Graves' patients did.

Libraries of TCR beta came from iRepertoire HTBI primers plus Arm-PCR of CDR3 regions. TCRdb itself ran the multiplex PCR reads through MiXCR, one entry per CDR3 protein. The table lists 400,000 to 500,000 distinct CDR3 sequences, around 20% of them singletons. Per germline, CDR1 MNHNS and CDR2 SASEGT. The CDR3 is 14 residues long. The ends lost 8 bases at V and 5 bases at J; junction bases unmatched: 9. To note about this clonotype: Its antigen is unidentified.

The chain combines TRBV6-1 with TRBJ2-7, with TRBD2 identical over 10 bases. The specimen comprised peripheral blood mononuclear cells (PBMCs), sampled when the disease was refractory, from a patient treated with antithyroid drugs. This sequence originates from a female donor with Graves disease. The CDR3 DNA reads TGTGCCAGCGGGCCCCTAGCGGGAGTGAACGAGCAGTACTTC. It specifies CASGPLAGVNEQYF.